The following is a TCR beta chain sequence with its context. There are 19 residues in the CDR3. Looked up from germline, CDR1 is SEHNR and CDR2 is FQNEAQ (reference sequence). J gave up 2 bases and V 1 base, and 13 bases lay outside the gene matches. This entry is derived from a study of blood T cell repertoires in COVID-19. Background on the study: T cells, B-cell-depleted T cells, or PBMCs supplied cDNA or gDNA.

Clones were sequenced by immunoSEQ multiplex PCR, and TCRdb holds only the in-frame ones, with some missing. Of some 300,000 clones listed, under 90% are singletons. Cohorts were based on clinical histories the participants reported. The receptor was derived from a woman in her twenties or thirties who had recovered from COVID-19. Input material: PBMCs or T cells enriched from blood (not recorded which). This chain connects TRBV7-9 to TRBJ1-5, with TRBD1 identical over 8 bases. CDR3: CASSLGIGQGRGGNQPQHF. DNA of the CDR3: TGTGCCAGCAGCTTAGGAATCGGACAGGGCCGAGGAGGCAATCAGCCCCAGCATTTT.